What follows are 17 T cell receptor beta chains derived from one specimen sequenced in a study of T cell clonality in common variable immunodeficiency. Assay: immunoSEQ multiplex PCR; the TCRdb copy retains only in-frame clones and omits some. This sample carries fewer than 55,000 clones, none of them present only once. The sequencing input was peripheral blood mononuclear cells. These TCRs come from a person aged 18-70 years in good health.

This clone was found a few times. Coverage ceases 3 residues before the CDR3 finishes, and the germline J gene fills in the end. The J gene is TRBJ1-2, the V gene TRBV10-2; D gene uncertain. Trimming took off 4 bases at V and 4 bases at J, with 13 bases between the two ends. CDR1 is WSHSY and CDR2 is SAAADI in the germline V gene. The CDR3 runs 14 residues. CDR3 DNA (partial): TGCGCCAGCAGTGCAGGAATGGGTTTCTATGGC. It codes for CASSAGMGFYG. The whole CDR3 region reads CASSAGMGFYGYTF.

This clone was picked up many times. Read sequence stops 3 residues before the CDR3 end, and the germline J gene provides the missing end. J is TRBJ2-5 and V is TRBV5-4; D not certain. This CDR3 is 15 amino acids long. Trimming removed 4 bases at V and 1 base at J, with 14 bases between. The germline V gene has CDR1 SGHNT and CDR2 YYREEE (reference sequence). The CDR3 bases that were read are TGTGCCAGCAGCCCGGGTGGCAGCGCCCAAGAGACC. Its protein product is CASSPGGSAQET. The CDR3 reads in full as CASSPGGSAQETQYF.

This clone has a handful of counts. The CDR3 end falls 3 residues outside the read, so it is completed with the germline J gene. J is TRBJ2-7 and V is TRBV5-3; 8 nucleotides match TRBD1. TRBV5-3 is recorded as an ORF, its role being uncertain. Trimming removed 3 bases from V and 0 bases from J; junction bases left unmatched: 5. This CDR3 comprises 15 residues. The CDR3: CARSSGQVASYEQYF. Partial CDR3 DNA: TGTGCCAGAAGCTCGGGACAGGTGGCCTCCTACGAG.

This clone came up a few times. The read comes to an end 3 residues before the CDR3 does, leaving the germline J gene to fill in the end. The chain is built from TRBV7-9 and TRBJ2-1; the match to TRBD1 covers 8 bases. V dropped 4 bases and J dropped 8; count of bases not matched to a gene: 10. This CDR3 spans 15 amino acids. Germline loops: CDR1 SEHNR, CDR2 FQNEAQ (reference sequence). The sequenced CDR3 bases are TGTGCCAGCAGCTGGGGGACAGGTTTTAAGGATGAG. Its translation: CASSWGTGFKDE. The full CDR3 is CASSWGTGFKDEQFF.

This clone has ten or more counts. The read ends 3 residues early relative to the CDR3; the germline J gene fills the gap. V and J are TRBV12-3 or TRBV12-4 and TRBJ2-2, with 7 nucleotides matching TRBD1. V lost 8 bases and J lost 4; bases outside the gene matches: 10. This CDR3 comprises 15 residues. CDR3 protein: CASGTGDLFTGELFF. The sequenced part of the CDR3 DNA is TGTGCCAGCGGAACAGGGGATTTATTCACCGGGGAG.

About this clone itself: The read ends 3 residues early relative to the CDR3; the germline J gene fills the gap. The V gene is TRBV19, the J gene TRBJ1-6, with 8 bases matching TRBD1. V was clipped by 7 bases and J by 1 base; unmatched bases: 12. Germline loops: CDR1 LNHDA, CDR2 SQIVND (reference sequence). The CDR3 totals 18 residues. The CDR3 bases that were read are TGTGCCAGTACCAAAACGACAGGGGCCGGTTCCTATAATTCACCC. Translating gives CASTKTTGAGSYNSP. The whole CDR3 protein reads CASTKTTGAGSYNSPLHF.

At least ten counts were recorded for this clone. The CDR3 end lies 3 residues beyond the end of the read and is filled in from the germline J gene. The J gene is TRBJ1-2, the V gene TRBV19; 9 nucleotides match TRBD1. Germline V gene lookup returns CDR1 LNHDA and CDR2 SQIVND (reference sequence). The junction had 5 bases not matched to a gene; V was cut back by 6 bases and J by 6 bases. The CDR3 consists of 13 residues. CDR3 bases read: TGTGCCAGTAGAACAGGGGGCGCAAATGGC. It yields the protein CASRTGGANG. From start to end, the CDR3 is CASRTGGANGYTF.

This clone showed up just a few times. The CDR3 here is CATSQGTGSRTEAFF. The CDR3 bases that were read are TGTGCCACCTCGCAGGGGACAGGGTCTCGAACTGAA. J is TRBJ1-1 and V is TRBV19, with 9 nucleotides matching TRBD1. With the read ending 3 residues before the CDR3 end, the germline J gene is used to fill in that end. The CDR3 sequence is 15 residues long. V shed 10 bases and J 5 bases; nucleotides not matched to a gene: 14. CDR1 is LNHDA and CDR2 is SQIVND in the germline V gene (reference sequence).

This clone was detected ten times or more. The CDR3 end is not reached by the read, which stops 3 residues before it; the germline J gene fills it in. The chain combines TRBV5-1 with TRBJ2-3, with 7 bases lining up with TRBD1. Germline CDR1 reads SGHRS; CDR2 reads YFSETQ. Trimming cost V 6 bases and J 2 bases; bases outside gene matches: 3. The CDR3 sequence is 13 residues long. CDR3 DNA (partial): TGCGCCAGCACAACAGGGGTCACAGATACG. The encoded protein is CASTTGVTDT. The CDR3 reads in full as CASTTGVTDTQYF. The variable domain in full, completed from reference TRBV5-1 and TRBJ2-3, reads KAGVTQTPRYLIKTRGQQVTLSCSPISGHRSVSWYQQTPGQGLQFLFEYFSETQRNKGNFPGRFSGRQFSNSRSEMNVSTLELGDSALYLCASTTGVTDTQYFGPGTRLTVL.

This clone has a count of ten or more. The read ends 3 residues before the CDR3 terminus; that terminus is restored from the germline J gene. V is TRBV6-1 and J is TRBJ2-7, with D possibly TRBD2 on 8 matching bases. V was cut by 4 bases and J by 4 bases, with 17 bases left in between. CDR1 is MNHNS and CDR2 is SASEGT in the germline V gene. The CDR3 length is 15 residues. The sequenced CDR3 bases are TGTGCCAGCAGTGTAGCGGGACAGAACTCTTACGAG. It encodes CASSVAGQNSYE. The complete CDR3 protein is CASSVAGQNSYEQYF.

This clone was counted at least ten times. The sequence runs out 3 residues before the end of the CDR3; the remainder is reconstructed from the germline J gene. The V call is TRBV6-1, the J call TRBJ1-4; D is uncertain. This CDR3 contains 14 residues. Germline values: CDR1 MNHNS, CDR2 SASEGT. The V and J ends lost 2 bases and 4 bases respectively, with 8 bases between them. CDR3 sequence: CASSESQVNEKLFF. The sequenced CDR3 bases are TGTGCCAGCAGTGAATCTCAGGTTAATGAAAAA.

This clone was found many times. With the read ending 3 residues before the CDR3 end, the germline J gene is used to fill in that end. J is TRBJ1-4 and V is TRBV29-1, with D possibly matching TRBD1 (5 bases). V lost 7 bases and J 4 bases, leaving 10 bases between the germline ends. Germline V gene data show CDR1 as SQVTM and CDR2 as ANQGSEA. This CDR3 contains 12 residues. The CDR3 reads CSARDYNEKLFF. The part of the CDR3 DNA that was read is TGCAGCGCCCGGGACTATAATGAAAAA.

This clone was detected ten times or more. The sequence runs out 3 residues before the end of the CDR3; the remainder is reconstructed from the germline J gene. The chain combines TRBV6-1 with TRBJ1-5, with D possibly TRBD1 on 5 matching bases. CDR3 length: 15 residues. Looked up from germline, CDR1 is MNHNS and CDR2 is SASEGT. The V and J ends lost 3 bases and 5 bases respectively, with 14 bases between them. This CDR3 is CASSDRGRGDQPQHF. The sequenced part of the CDR3 DNA is TGTGCCAGCAGTGATAGGGGTCGCGGGGATCAGCCC.

This clone was observed many times. The CDR3 end falls 3 residues outside the read, so it is completed with the germline J gene. The chain couples TRBV5-4 to TRBJ2-3; D uncertain. Germline V gene data show CDR1 as SGHNT and CDR2 as YYREEE (reference sequence). This CDR3 is 14 amino acids long. The V and J ends lost 0 bases and 0 bases respectively, with 5 bases between them. The chain's CDR3 is CASSLARSTDTQYF. The sequenced part of the CDR3 DNA is TGTGCCAGCAGCTTGGCCAGAAGCACAGATACG.

This clone has at least ten counts. The read falls 3 residues short of the CDR3 end, and the missing part is taken from the germline J gene. The chain has TRBV30 and TRBJ1-6; 9 nucleotides match TRBD1. Germline V gene sequence: CDR1 GTSNPN, CDR2 SVGIG (reference sequence). This CDR3 has 15 amino acids. The V gene end was trimmed by 3 bases and the J gene end by 7 bases; junction bases not matched to a gene: 7. Incomplete CDR3 DNA: TGTGCCTGGAGCGCCGGACAGGGGCGCAATTCACCC. Translation: CAWSAGQGRNSP. The full CDR3 is CAWSAGQGRNSPLHF.

This clone was seen at least ten times. The CDR3 end lies 3 residues beyond the end of the read and is filled in from the germline J gene. The chain joins TRBV19 to TRBJ2-7; 8 bases match TRBD1. Trimming at V came to 0 bases and at J to 3 bases, leaving 1 base not matched to a gene. The CDR3 runs 14 residues. The germline gives CDR1 LNHDA, CDR2 SQIVND (reference sequence). CDR3 loop: CASSIDDRGYEQYF. The CDR3 bases that were read are TGTGCCAGTAGTATAGACGACAGGGGCTACGAG.

In this sample, this clone turned up many times. The read terminates 3 residues before the CDR3 end, so the remaining end is supplied by the germline J gene. This chain joins TRBV19 and TRBJ2-3, with D hard to call. The length of the CDR3 is 13 residues. Germline assignment: CDR1 LNHDA and CDR2 SQIVND (reference sequence). V lost 6 bases to trimming and J lost 8 bases, with 15 bases between them. Partial CDR3 DNA: TGTGCCAGTAGCCAAACGACTTCAGTTACG. Amino acids: CASSQTTSVT. In full, the CDR3 is CASSQTTSVTQYF.